The 14 T cell receptor beta chains below were found in one sample sequenced in a study of PD-L1 blockade in urothelial cancer. Data came from immunoSEQ multiplex PCR; TCRdb stores just in-frame clones and leaves some out. The sample lists fewer than 50,000 clones; 75% to 95% were seen once. The sample consisted of PBMCs, taken around atezolizumab (anti-PD-L1) treatment. Every receptor here comes from a man aged 65-85 years with urothelial cancer.

This rearrangement joins TRBV28 to TRBJ2-1; D may be TRBD2 (7 bases). Trimming shortened V by 2 bases and J by 4 bases, and 15 bases separated the two germline ends. This CDR3 contains 16 residues. Germline CDR1 is MDHEN and CDR2 is SYDVKM. The CDR3 region is CASSLLRGGSYNEQFF. The CDR3 DNA reads as TGTGCCAGCAGTTTACTGCGCGGGGGCAGTTACAATGAGCAGTTCTTC.

This clone was observed once. This chain joins TRBV5-1 and TRBJ2-5, with 10 bases identical to TRBD2. The CDR3 runs 17 residues. From germline, CDR1 is SGHRS and CDR2 YFSETQ. V shed 4 bases and J 2 bases; nucleotides not matched to a gene: 11. The CDR3 DNA reads as TGCGCCAGCAGCCCCAGGTGGGCTAGCGGGAGTCAAGAGACCCAGTACTTC. Translation gives CASSPRWASGSQETQYF.

The rearrangement uses TRBV7-8 and TRBJ2-5; D might be TRBD2 (6 bases). Per the germline V gene, CDR1 is SGHVS and CDR2 is FQNEAQ. V gave up 3 bases and J gave up 7 bases, with 15 bases separating them. This CDR3 spans 14 amino acids. The CDR3 loop is CASSFLDLGGTQYF. Written as DNA, the CDR3 is TGTGCCAGCAGCTTTCTGGACTTGGGAGGGACCCAGTACTTC.

The chain uses TRBV5-4 and TRBJ2-7; D is possibly TRBD2 (5 bases). The CDR3 has 13 residues. Germline V gene sequence: CDR1 SGHNT, CDR2 YYREEE (reference sequence). CDR3 in DNA: TGTGCTAGTAGTAGCGCCCATACCTACGAGCAGTACTTC. Residues: CASSSAHTYEQYF.

The chain is built from TRBV2 and TRBJ2-1; TRBD2 matches at 11 bases. J gave up 2 bases and V 6 bases, and 6 bases lay outside the gene matches. The V gene's germline CDR1 is SNHLY and CDR2 FYNNEI. The CDR3 is made up of 16 amino acids. CDR3 bases: TGTGCCAGCAGCCTCCGACTAGCGGGGCCCTACAATGAGCAGTTCTTC. Its translation: CASSLRLAGPYNEQFF.

This rearrangement joins TRBV2 to TRBJ2-1; D gene uncertain. The CDR3 is made up of 14 amino acids. Germline V gene lookup returns CDR1 SNHLY and CDR2 FYNNEI. Trimming took 5 bases from V and 6 from J, leaving 14 bases between them. The CDR3 sequence is CASSFDTIRNEQFF. The CDR3 nucleotides are TGTGCCAGCAGTTTCGACACCATCCGCAATGAGCAGTTCTTC.

V gene TRBV7-9 combines with J gene TRBJ2-3, with D uncertain. Germline V lookup: CDR1 SEHNR, CDR2 FQNEAQ (reference sequence). The CDR3 spans 11 residues. The CDR3 region is CAWAGTDTQYF. CDR3 DNA: TGTGCGTGGGCTGGGACAGATACGCAGTATTTT.

This clone was picked up a small number of times. V is TRBV10-3 and J is TRBJ2-1; 14 bases line up with TRBD2. With V trimmed by 6 bases and J by 5 bases, 3 bases remained unmatched. The CDR3 loop spans 15 amino acids. Germline V lookup: CDR1 ENHRY, CDR2 SYGVKD. The CDR3 DNA sequence: TGTGCCATCAGCGGGGGACTAGCGGGAGACAATGAGCAGTTCTTC. Its protein is CAISGGLAGDNEQFF.

This rearrangement joins TRBV14 to TRBJ1-1, with TRBD1 as a possible D gene (5 bases). The V end lost 3 bases, the J end lost 5 bases, and 16 bases lay between the germline ends. The CDR3 totals 15 residues. Germline-derived CDR1 and CDR2 are SGHDN and FVKESK. CDR3 in DNA: TGTGCCAGCAGCCAGAGAACAGGTGCTCGGACTGAAGCTTTCTTT. Translating gives CASSQRTGARTEAFF.

CDR3 sequence reads: CASSILGTGVGYTF. The CDR3 nucleotides read TGTGCCAGTAGTATCCTGGGGACGGGAGTTGGCTACACCTTC. The gene calls are TRBV19 and TRBJ1-2; D is possibly TRBD1 (5 bases). The CDR3 has 14 residues. Looked up from germline, CDR1 is LNHDA and CDR2 is SQIVND (reference sequence). The V gene lost 3 bases and the J gene lost 7 bases, with 15 bases spanning the gap. Full variable domain (outside the CDR3, taken from reference TRBV19 and TRBJ1-2): DGGITQSPKYLFRKEGQNVTLSCEQNLNHDAMYWYRQDPGQGLRLIYYSQIVNDFQKGDIAEGYSVSREKKESFPLTVTSAQKNPTAFYLCASSILGTGVGYTFGSGTRLTVV.

The J gene is TRBJ2-3, the V gene TRBV27; the match to TRBD2 covers 12 bases. V dropped 4 bases and J dropped 0; count of bases not matched to a gene: 5. The CDR3 covers 17 residues. Germline V lookup: CDR1 MNHEY, CDR2 SMNVEV (reference sequence). The CDR3 protein is CASSSRLAGVSTDTQYF. In DNA form, the CDR3 reads TGTGCCAGCAGTTCGAGACTAGCGGGAGTTAGCACAGATACGCAGTATTTT.

This clone is medium-sized. The chain carries TRBV19 and TRBJ2-2, with D perhaps TRBD2 (6 bases). Germline-derived CDR1 and CDR2 are LNHDA and SQIVND (reference sequence). The V end was cut by 5 bases, the J end by 5 bases, with 12 bases between. The CDR3 extends over 14 amino acids. The CDR3 spells CASSLGLFTGELFF. The CDR3, as DNA: TGTGCCAGTAGTTTGGGACTCTTTACCGGGGAGCTGTTTTTT.

The chain has TRBV6-1 and TRBJ2-7; D perhaps matches TRBD2 (6 bases). Germline CDR1 and CDR2: MNHNS and SASEGT. The ends were cut back, 1 base at V and 13 bases at J, with 29 bases in the middle. The CDR3 spans 17 residues. The DNA for the CDR3 is TGTGCCAGCAGTGAAGACCTTATCGCGGGAAGTGCTATGACCGATTACTTC. It encodes CASSEDLIAGSAMTDYF.

V is TRBV9 and J is TRBJ1-5; 9 bases are a match to TRBD1. From germline, CDR1 is SGDLS and CDR2 YYNGEE. V trimming: 4 bases; J trimming: 3 bases; junction bases outside the gene matches: 5. The CDR3 contains 15 residues. The CDR3 DNA sequence: TGTGCCAGCAGCAACGGACAGGGGTACAATCAGCCCCAGCATTTT. Encoded protein: CASSNGQGYNQPQHF.